Listed below are T cell receptor beta chains from one sample, sequenced in a study of shared clonotypes between healthy human individuals. The protocol was immunoSEQ multiplex PCR, while the TCRdb copy is restricted to in-frame clones and leaves out a portion. The table records roughly 2.2 million clones, approximately 95% of them present only once. Sequences were obtained from naive CD4+ T cells from PBMCs. The receptors stem from a young man in good health. Some clones in this sample may be carry-over from other donors' samples. The CDR3 runs from the conserved cysteine through the conserved F or W. D genes are given only for firm matches. A clone size is listed for some rows: how often the clone was seen (once, few, many), or a class if it is expanded.

>NA|TRBJ1-1|NA|14|TRBV5-1
CASSLGGLNTEAFF
TGCGCCAGCAGCTTGGGGGGTTTGAACACTGAAGCTTTCTTT
>NA|TRBJ2-7|once|16|TRBV10-1
CASSQTRGQNSYEQYF
TGCGCCAGCAGTCAGACCAGGGGACAAAACTCCTACGAGCAGTACTTC
>NA|TRBJ1-2|NA|11|TRBV20-1
CSARGMYGYTF
TGCAGTGCTAGGGGGATGTATGGCTACACCTTC
>NA|TRBJ1-1|NA|14|TRBV6-5
CASRGTGGDTEAFF
TGTGCCAGCAGGGGTACGGGGGGAGACACTGAAGCTTTCTTT
>TRBD2|TRBJ2-3|NA|15|TRBV7-2
CASSLLREGADTQYF
TGTGCCAGCAGCTTATTGCGGGAGGGCGCAGATACGCAGTATTTT
>NA|TRBJ1-1|few|14|TRBV5-4
CASRVSQMNTEAFF
TGTGCCAGCAGAGTTTCGCAGATGAACACTGAAGCTTTCTTT
>TRBD2|TRBJ2-1|NA|13|TRBV27
CASSRTSSNEQFF
TGTGCCAGCAGTAGGACTAGTTCCAATGAGCAGTTCTTC
>NA|TRBJ2-5|NA|14|TRBV25-1
CASSPSLGQETQYF
TGTGCCAGCAGTCCCTCCCTGGGCCAAGAGACCCAGTACTTC
>TRBD2|TRBJ2-5|once|17|TRBV5-1
CASIQSPSGSGGETQYF
TGCGCCAGCATCCAAAGCCCCAGCGGGAGTGGGGGAGAGACCCAGTACTTC
>NA|TRBJ2-5|NA|14|TRBV9
CASSAAVVSETQYF
TGTGCCAGCAGCGCGGCCGTTGTTTCGGAGACCCAGTACTTC
>NA|TRBJ2-3|NA|14|TRBV30
CAWNTGASSDTQYF
TGTGCCTGGAACACCGGGGCCAGCTCCGATACGCAGTATTTT
>NA|TRBJ1-5|NA|16|TRBV19
CASSMGRGSGNQPQHF
TGTGCCAGTAGTATGGGTCGGGGAAGTGGCAATCAGCCCCAGCATTTT
>NA|TRBJ2-3|once|12|TRBV7-8
CASSLGPNTQYF
TGTGCCAGCAGCTTAGGACCGAATACGCAGTATTTT
>NA|TRBJ2-2|NA|18|TRBV28
CASTPHPRGRKNTGELFF
TGTGCCAGCACCCCCCACCCCCGGGGGCGCAAAAACACCGGGGAGCTGTTTTTT
>NA|TRBJ2-7|NA|14|TRBV7-2
CASSLSRGAYEQYF
TGTGCCAGCAGCTTAAGCAGGGGGGCCTACGAGCAGTACTTC
>TRBD2|TRBJ2-4|NA|18|TRBV28
CASSFPASGSSAKNIQYF
TGTGCCAGCAGTTTTCCCGCTAGCGGGTCGTCTGCCAAAAACATTCAGTACTTC
>NA|TRBJ1-4|NA|14|TRBV7-2
CASSLGTVDEKLFF
TGTGCCAGCAGCTTAGGCACAGTCGATGAAAAACTGTTTTTT
>NA|TRBJ1-2|NA|13|TRBV15
CATSRDLGDGYTF
TGTGCCACCAGCAGAGATCTAGGGGACGGCTACACCTTC
>TRBD2|TRBJ2-3|NA|15|TRBV18
CASSRLRGSTDTQYF
TGTGCCAGCTCACGTCTGCGGGGGAGCACAGATACGCAGTATTTT
>NA|TRBJ1-5|NA|15|TRBV18
CASSPSGLSNQPQHF
TGTGCCAGCTCGCCTTCGGGCCTCAGCAATCAGCCCCAGCATTTT
>NA|TRBJ1-2|NA|14|TRBV27
CASSLWGRGYGYTF
TGTGCCAGCAGTTTGTGGGGGCGCGGCTATGGCTACACCTTC
>TRBD1|TRBJ1-2|NA|19|TRBV5-8
CANLAIPGQGRVGNYGYTF
TGTGCCAACCTAGCAATCCCTGGACAGGGGAGGGTCGGTAACTATGGCTACACCTTC
>TRBD2|TRBJ2-7|once|16|TRBV28
CASTTQTSGRFYEQYF
TGTGCCAGCACTACCCAGACTAGCGGGAGGTTCTACGAGCAGTACTTC
>NA|TRBJ2-6|NA|17|TRBV7-3
CASSSEAQGSGANVLTF
TGTGCCAGCAGCTCTGAAGCCCAGGGGTCTGGGGCCAACGTCCTGACTTTC
>NA|TRBJ2-7|NA|15|TRBV5-1
CASSSQGGSNYEQYF
TGCGCCAGCAGCTCCCAGGGGGGGAGTAACTACGAGCAGTACTTC
>TRBD2|TRBJ2-7|NA|14|TRBV4-1
CASSPGTGGYEQYF
TGCGCCAGCAGCCCCGGGACGGGGGGCTACGAGCAGTACTTC
>NA|TRBJ2-1|NA|13|TRBV18
CASSLNRVDEQFF
TGTGCCAGCTCACTTAACAGGGTGGATGAGCAGTTCTTC
>NA|TRBJ2-7|NA|15|TRBV7-9
CASSLFVRASYEQYF
TGTGCCAGCAGCCTTTTTGTAAGGGCATCCTACGAGCAGTACTTC
>NA|TRBJ2-5|NA|15|TRBV6-5
CASSYGPALQETQYF
TGTGCCAGCAGTTACGGCCCAGCCCTCCAAGAGACCCAGTACTTC
>NA|TRBJ1-5|NA|13|TRBV2
CASLRDFNQPQHF
TGTGCCAGCCTAAGGGACTTCAATCAGCCCCAGCATTTT
>NA|TRBJ1-2|NA|15|TRBV7-2
CASSWEGPTDYGYTF
TGTGCCAGCAGCTGGGAAGGGCCCACGGACTATGGCTACACCTTC
>NA|TRBJ2-5|NA|14|TRBV30
CAYSGPKYQETQYF
TGTGCCTACTCGGGACCGAAGTACCAAGAGACCCAGTACTTC
>NA|TRBJ1-5|few|15|TRBV2
CASSTRPNSNQPQHF
TGTGCCAGCAGTACCCGTCCTAATAGCAATCAGCCCCAGCATTTT
>TRBD2|TRBJ2-3|NA|16|TRBV29-1
CSERTLTSGRPDTQYF
TGCAGCGAAAGAACTTTGACTAGCGGGAGACCAGATACGCAGTATTTT
>NA|TRBJ2-3|NA|17|TRBV4-1
CASSQWMQSTGTDTQYF
TGCGCCAGCAGCCAATGGATGCAGTCAACGGGCACAGATACGCAGTATTTT
>TRBD2|TRBJ2-7|NA|15|TRBV7-6
CASSLRGGPTYEQYF
TGTGCCAGCAGCTTACGGGGGGGCCCAACCTACGAGCAGTACTTC
>TRBD1|TRBJ1-2|NA|16|TRBV29-1
CSVEGRDGTGGYGYTF
TGCAGCGTTGAAGGGAGGGACGGGACAGGGGGCTATGGCTACACCTTC
>NA|TRBJ1-4|NA|18|TRBV4-1
CASSQSGQGPRTNEKLFF
TGCGCCAGCAGCCAATCGGGCCAGGGGCCGCGAACCAATGAAAAACTGTTTTTT
>NA|TRBJ1-1|NA|15|TRBV19
CASSIIGRVNTEAFF
TGTGCCAGTAGTATTATCGGTCGGGTGAACACTGAAGCTTTCTTT
>NA|TRBJ2-2|NA|16|TRBV5-1
CASSQLTGANTGELFF
TGCGCCAGCAGCCAACTCACGGGGGCGAACACCGGGGAGCTGTTTTTT
>NA|TRBJ1-4|NA|14|TRBV5-1
CASSPGEGNEKLFF
TGCGCCAGCAGCCCAGGGGAGGGTAATGAAAAACTGTTTTTT
>TRBD1|TRBJ1-5|NA|15|TRBV18
CASSPRGDSSQPQHF
TGTGCCAGCTCACCACGGGGGGACAGTAGCCAGCCCCAGCATTTT
>NA|TRBJ2-3|NA|13|TRBV18
CASSPGTADTQYF
TGTGCCAGCTCACCTGGGACTGCAGATACGCAGTATTTT
>TRBD2|TRBJ2-6|few|18|TRBV19
CASSTERDAYSGANVLTF
TGTGCCAGTAGTACCGAGCGGGACGCTTACTCTGGGGCCAACGTCCTGACTTTC
>NA|TRBJ2-6|NA|13|TRBV5-1
CASRETGANVLTF
TGCGCCAGCAGAGAAACTGGGGCCAACGTCCTGACTTTC
>NA|TRBJ1-1|NA|15|TRBV2
CASSEAGGGNTEAFF
TGTGCCAGCAGTGAAGCAGGCGGGGGCAACACTGAAGCTTTCTTT
>NA|TRBJ2-3|NA|16|TRBV25-1
CASSARLKPSTDTQYF
TGTGCCAGCAGTGCCCGACTGAAGCCTAGCACAGATACGCAGTATTTT
>NA|TRBJ2-7|NA|16|TRBV5-8
CASSPALDVPSYEQYF
TGTGCCAGCAGCCCTGCTCTGGACGTGCCCTCGTACGAGCAGTACTTC
>NA|TRBJ2-7|NA|14|TRBV5-4
CASSASDGSYEQYF
TGTGCCAGCAGCGCGTCGGACGGTTCCTACGAGCAGTACTTC
>TRBD1|TRBJ2-7|NA|11|TRBV20-1
CSAGTGYEQYF
TGCAGTGCAGGGACAGGGTACGAGCAGTACTTC
>NA|TRBJ2-1|NA|13|TRBV19
CASSINSYNEQFF
TGTGCCAGTAGTATTAACTCGTACAATGAGCAGTTCTTC
>NA|TRBJ2-5|NA|12|TRBV7-3
CASSKLGETQYF
TGTGCCAGCAGTAAACTTGGGGAGACCCAGTACTTC
>NA|TRBJ2-1|NA|15|TRBV4-1
CASSHLRAVGNEQFF
TGCGCCAGCAGCCACTTGCGGGCCGTGGGGAATGAGCAGTTCTTC